This T cell receptor (beta chain) was captured in a study of T cell changes during pregnancy in multiple sclerosis. The CDR3 is 16 residues long. The V gene end was trimmed by 5 bases and the J gene end by 10 bases; junction bases not matched to a gene: 11. Germline values: CDR1 SGHTA, CDR2 FQGNSA. Clones were read by immunoSEQ multiplex PCR, and TCRdb kept only the in-frame ones, dropping some. This sample has under 50,000 clones; 80% to 95% occur once, and the top ten carry roughly 0.7%. Source: CD4+ T cells from peripheral blood mononuclear cells, taken in the first trimester of pregnancy. V gene TRBV7-2 combines with J gene TRBJ2-1; 13 bases are a match to TRBD2. The origin of this receptor is a female donor with multiple sclerosis, enrolled in a pregnancy study. The CDR3 here is CASSEGGLAGAREQFF. The CDR3 DNA reads as TGTGCCAGCAGCGAGGGCGGACTAGCGGGAGCGCGGGAGCAGTTCTTC.